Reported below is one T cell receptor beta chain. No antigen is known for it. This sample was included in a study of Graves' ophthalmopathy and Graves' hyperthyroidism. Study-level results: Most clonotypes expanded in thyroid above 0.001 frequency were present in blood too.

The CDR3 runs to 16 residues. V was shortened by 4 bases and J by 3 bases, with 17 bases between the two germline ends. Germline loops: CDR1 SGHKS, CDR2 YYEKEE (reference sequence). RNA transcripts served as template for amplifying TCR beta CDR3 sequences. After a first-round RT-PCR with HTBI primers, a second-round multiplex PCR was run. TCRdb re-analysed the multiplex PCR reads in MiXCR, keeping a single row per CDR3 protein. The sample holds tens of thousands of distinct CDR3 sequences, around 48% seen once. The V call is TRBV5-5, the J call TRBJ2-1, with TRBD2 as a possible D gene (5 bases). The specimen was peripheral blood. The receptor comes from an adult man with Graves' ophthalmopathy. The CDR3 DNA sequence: TGTGCCAGCAGCCTAGAAAGTGGACTCGGCTACAATGAGCAGTTCTTC. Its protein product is CASSLESGLGYNEQFF. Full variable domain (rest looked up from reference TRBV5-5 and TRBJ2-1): DAGVTQSPTHLIKTRGQQVTLRCSPISGHKSVSWYQQVLGQGPQFIFQYYEKEERGRGNFPDRFSARQFPNYSSELNVNALLLGDSALYLCASSLESGLGYNEQFFGPGTRLTVL.